One sample yielded the 11 T cell receptor beta chains listed below, sequenced in a study of neoadjuvant anti-PD-1 for oral cavity cancer. Noted time point: after neoadjuvant nivolumab, at surgical resection. Profiled with immunoSEQ multiplex PCR; TCRdb holds only in-frame clones, not every one. The sample contains some 61,000 clones, 80% to 90% of which appear only once. The material was PBMCs, obtained after nivolumab (anti-PD-1) treatment. These receptors all come from a person aged 35-79 years with oral cavity squamous cell carcinoma.

This chain uses TRBV15 with TRBJ1-1, with no clear D. This CDR3 is 13 amino acids long. Germline CDR1 is LNHNV and CDR2 is YYDKDF (reference sequence). Between the trimmed V and J ends, which lost 11 bases and 0 bases, there was a span of 13 bases. The CDR3 DNA reads TGTGCCGCCCGAAGTGGATTGAACACTGAAGCTTTCTTT. Translation: CAARSGLNTEAFF.

The chain joins TRBV27 to TRBJ1-1; 9 nucleotides agree with TRBD1. This CDR3 is 14 amino acids long. CDR1 and CDR2 from the germline V gene are MNHEY and SMNVEV (reference sequence). V trimming: 3 bases; J trimming: 5 bases; junction bases outside the gene matches: 4. As DNA, the CDR3 is TGTGCCAGCAGTTTTGACAGGGGGGGTACTGAAGCTTTCTTT. Translating it yields CASSFDRGGTEAFF.

The chain carries TRBV9 and TRBJ1-1; D uncertain. V dropped 4 bases and J dropped 1 base, with 14 bases sitting between them. Germline-derived CDR1 and CDR2 are SGDLS and YYNGEE. The CDR3 totals 15 residues. The CDR3 DNA follows: TGTGCCAGCAGCCCTCGCCTGGTTTCGAACACTGAAGCTTTCTTT. The encoded protein is CASSPRLVSNTEAFF. The full variable domain, its missing parts supplied by reference TRBV9 and TRBJ1-1, is DSGVTQTPKHLITATGQRVTLRCSPRSGDLSVYWYQQSLDQGLQFLIQYYNGEERAKGNILERFSAQQFPDLHSELNLSSLELGDSALYFCASSPRLVSNTEAFFGQGTRLTVV.

The J gene is TRBJ2-1, the V gene TRBV4-1; TRBD2 matches at 12 bases. The germline V gene has CDR1 MGHRA and CDR2 YSYEKL. There are 17 residues in the CDR3. V shed 1 base and J 2 bases; nucleotides not matched to a gene: 3. CDR3 DNA: TGCGCCAGCAGCCAAGCGCGGACTAGCGGGGCCTACAATGAGCAGTTCTTC. Protein sequence: CASSQARTSGAYNEQFF.

This clone was seen once. The chain combines TRBV18 with TRBJ1-5, with D possibly TRBD1 on 5 matching bases. Germline V lookup: CDR1 KGHSH, CDR2 LQKENI. The CDR3 is 15 amino acids. With 0 bases removed from V and 6 bases from J, the gap between germline ends came to 12 bases. This CDR3 is CASSPPGQGGQPQHF. CDR3 nucleotides: TGTGCCAGCTCACCACCGGGGCAGGGAGGTCAGCCCCAGCATTTT.

The rearrangement joins TRBV9 to TRBJ2-6; D gene uncertain. Germline values: CDR1 SGDLS, CDR2 YYNGEE. V was clipped by 4 bases and J by 2 bases, with 10 bases between them. This CDR3 has 15 amino acids. The CDR3 loop is CASSSVLPGANVLTF. For the CDR3, the DNA is TGTGCCAGCAGCAGCGTCCTACCTGGGGCCAACGTCCTGACTTTC. The full variable domain, with the rest looked up from reference TRBV9 and TRBJ2-6, is DSGVTQTPKHLITATGQRVTLRCSPRSGDLSVYWYQQSLDQGLQFLIQYYNGEERAKGNILERFSAQQFPDLHSELNLSSLELGDSALYFCASSSVLPGANVLTFGAGSRLTVL.

The J gene is TRBJ2-7, the V gene TRBV30, with unresolved D. Germline assignment: CDR1 GTSNPN and CDR2 SVGIG (reference sequence). There are 13 residues in the CDR3. V lost 0 bases to trimming and J lost 5 bases, with 11 bases between them. CDR3 DNA sequence: TGTGCCTGGAGTGTAAGAGGAGTCAACGAGCAGTACTTC. Translation gives CAWSVRGVNEQYF.

This sequence joins TRBV19 and TRBJ1-2; D is undetermined. Trimming left V 4 bases short and J 0 bases short, with 9 bases between. The V gene's germline CDR1 is LNHDA and CDR2 SQIVND (reference sequence). The CDR3 consists of 14 residues. The CDR3 spells CASSTAGANYGYTF. The DNA of the CDR3 is TGTGCCAGTAGTACGGCGGGAGCTAACTATGGCTACACCTTC. The complete variable domain, with remaining parts taken from reference TRBV19 and TRBJ1-2, reads DGGITQSPKYLFRKEGQNVTLSCEQNLNHDAMYWYRQDPGQGLRLIYYSQIVNDFQKGDIAEGYSVSREKKESFPLTVTSAQKNPTAFYLCASSTAGANYGYTFGSGTRLTVV.

The chain recombines TRBV10-3 with TRBJ1-1; TRBD1 agrees at 7 bases. CDR1 is ENHRY and CDR2 is SYGVKD in the germline V gene. The CDR3 contains 12 residues. Germline trimming cut 8 bases from V and 5 bases from J; bases unmatched to any gene: 5. Here the CDR3 reads CAIGQGVTEAFF. The CDR3 nucleotides are TGTGCCATCGGGCAGGGGGTGACTGAAGCTTTCTTT.

This clone was observed once. This chain links TRBV5-4 with TRBJ1-1; D remains ambiguous. This CDR3 has 15 residues. V lost 2 bases to trimming and J lost 0 bases, with 11 bases between them. Germline CDR1 and CDR2: SGHNT and YYREEE (reference sequence). The CDR3 loop is CASSFDLSMNTEAFF. As DNA, the CDR3 is TGTGCCAGCAGCTTCGATCTCAGCATGAACACTGAAGCTTTCTTT.

The J gene is TRBJ1-5, the V gene TRBV27, with unresolved D. Looked up from germline, CDR1 is MNHEY and CDR2 is SMNVEV (reference sequence). V was trimmed by 2 bases and J by 1 base, leaving 9 bases between them. CDR3 length: 15 amino acids. The CDR3 loop reads CASSLRAESNQPQHF. CDR3 DNA sequence: TGTGCCAGCAGTTTACGGGCGGAGAGCAATCAGCCCCAGCATTTT.